Described below is a single T cell receptor (beta chain) sequence and its context. The antigen remains undetermined. Vbeta (60) and Jbeta (13) primers were used in the PCR. Sequencing was performed with immunoSEQ multiplex PCR; in TCRdb, only in-frame clones are kept and a portion is missing. Seen here are about 200,000 clones, 70% to 85% observed once, and the top ten hold approximately 0.098%. The record originates from a study of cytomegalovirus exposure and HLA in healthy donors. General study findings and limits: Earlier analysis looked at TCR beta V segments, and most were productive about 90% or about 30% of the time. According to the study, roughly 160 TCR beta chains were cytomegalovirus-associated.

The sequenced sample was PBMCs. This TCR derives from a boy younger than 10 in good health and CMV-seronegative.

CDR3 sequence (DNA): TGCGCCAGCAGCCAAGATCTCGGGACTGAAGCTTTCTTT. This gives the protein CASSQDLGTEAFF. The chain uses TRBV4-3 and TRBJ1-1; no reliable D call. Between the trimmed V and J ends, which lost 0 bases and 5 bases, there was a span of 7 bases. The CDR3 length is 13 residues. Germline V CDR1 and CDR2: LGHNA, YSLEER.